This T cell receptor beta chain appears in the sequencing data of a study of control samples from healthy donors and cancer patients. Per germline, CDR1 KGHDR and CDR2 SFDVKD. This CDR3 is built from 15 residues. Trimming at V came to 9 bases and at J to 0 bases, leaving 4 bases not matched to a gene. Profiled with immunoSEQ multiplex PCR; TCRdb holds only in-frame clones, not every one. Of around 100,000 clones in the sample, approximately 90% were seen once. The source material was blood. The clonotype comes from a man younger than 45 in good health. The chain has TRBV24-1 and TRBJ2-6; 7 bases line up with TRBD1. CDR3 in amino acids: CATGAGGSGANVLTF. CDR3 in DNA: TGTGCCACCGGGGCAGGGGGCTCTGGGGCCAACGTCCTGACTTTC.